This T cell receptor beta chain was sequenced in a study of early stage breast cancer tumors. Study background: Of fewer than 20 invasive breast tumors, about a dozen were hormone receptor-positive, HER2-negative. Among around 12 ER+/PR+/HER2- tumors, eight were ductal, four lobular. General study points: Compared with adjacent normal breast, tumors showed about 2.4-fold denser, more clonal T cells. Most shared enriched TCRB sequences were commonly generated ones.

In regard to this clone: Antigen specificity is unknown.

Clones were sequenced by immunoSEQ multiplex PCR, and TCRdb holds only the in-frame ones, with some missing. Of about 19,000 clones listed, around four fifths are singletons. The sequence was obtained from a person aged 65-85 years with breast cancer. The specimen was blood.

The CDR3 DNA sequence: TGTGCCAGCAGCCCCTCCGGGACAGGGGTGAACACTGAAGCTTTCTTT. Protein sequence: CASSPSGTGVNTEAFF. The gene calls are TRBV7-9 and TRBJ1-1; 10 nucleotides align to TRBD1. V shed 5 bases, J shed 0 bases, and the junction held 6 bases outside the gene matches. This CDR3 comprises 16 residues. Germline lookup yields CDR1 SEHNR and CDR2 FQNEAQ (reference sequence).